Listed below are T cell receptor beta chains from one sample, sequenced in a study of cytomegalovirus exposure and HLA in healthy donors. Generated by immunoSEQ multiplex PCR, the TCRdb table keeps only in-frame clones and is missing some. The sample includes around 140,000 clones, roughly 8.8% of them seen just once. The sequencing sample was made of PBMCs. The source of these receptors is a middle-aged woman in good health and CMV-seropositive. Each CDR3 is given with its conserved first and last residue. The D gene is left open where the match is weak. Only some rows state a clone size, as once, few, many or a class for expanded clones.

clone size	V gene	J gene	D gene	CDR3 DNA	CDR3 protein
.	TRBV5-1	TRBJ2-2	.	TGCGCCAGCAGCTTACAGGTGGACCCGAACACCGGGGAGCTGTTTTTT	CASSLQVDPNTGELFF
.	TRBV1	TRBJ1-1	.	TGCACCAGCAGCCCGCGGGTCGGCTTTGAAGCTTTCTTT	CTSSPRVGFEAFF
few	TRBV19	TRBJ1-2	.	TGTGCCACTAAGCCCGGGAGACAGAACTATGGCTACACCTTC	CATKPGRQNYGYTF
few	TRBV19	TRBJ2-1	TRBD1	TGTGCCAGTAGTCCCTTGGACAGGGAGTACAATGAGCAGTTCTTC	CASSPLDREYNEQFF
few	TRBV29-1	TRBJ2-7	TRBD2	TGCAGCGTTGAAGTCCTCTTTGGGGGGGGTTACGAGCAGTACTTC	CSVEVLFGGGYEQYF
few	TRBV7-9	TRBJ2-5	.	TGTGCCAGCAGCCGTAACCAGGTGGAGACCCAGTACTTC	CASSRNQVETQYF
few	TRBV27	TRBJ1-4	.	TGTGCCAGTATGAGGGCAACTAATGAAAAACTGTTTTTT	CASMRATNEKLFF
.	TRBV5-1	TRBJ2-1	.	TGCGCCAGCAGCTTACAGGGAACGGTCTACAATGAGCAGTTCTTC	CASSLQGTVYNEQFF
.	TRBV5-4	TRBJ2-3	TRBD2	TGTGCCAGCAGCTGGGACTATAGCACAGATACGCAGTATTTT	CASSWDYSTDTQYF
.	TRBV7-9	TRBJ1-2	TRBD1	TGTGCCAGCAGCTTATCATCCTCAGGGGGCGATGGCTACACCTTC	CASSLSSSGGDGYTF